Sequencing of this T cell receptor beta chain was carried out in a study of CD8+ T cells in alopecia areata (dated by TCRdb to the late 2010s). With regard to the full study: Treated patients were enrolled in an open-label pilot trial of oral tofacitinib, 5 to 10 mg twice daily, for moderate-to-severe alopecia areata. Tofacitinib was administered for 6 to 18 months, and 6 months of follow-up off drug were then conducted to assess delayed response and recurrence. For the treated patients, the SALT score, which quantifies what percentage of scalp surface area is affected, served as the measure of disease severity. High-throughput TCRbeta sequencing was used to examine T cell clonal expansion in alopecia areata in both the C3H/HeJ mouse model and human patients. On the human side, TCRbeta sequencing was run on scalp tissue and on sorted CD4+ and CD8+ peripheral blood T cells from healthy controls and from alopecia areata patients with either patchy or totalis/universalis disease. Biopsies were taken from tofacitinib-treated patients at baseline and again at 4 and 24 weeks into treatment, and several of those patients also had a later scalp biopsy. Scalp clonality was compared across normal scalp (n=4), patchy alopecia areata scalp (n=8), and alopecia totalis/universalis scalp (n=8). RNA was extracted with the PAXgene miRNA kit for fixed scalp, the miRNeasy kit for PBMCs, and the RNeasy kit for mouse skin. Amplification of TCRbeta CDR3 regions was done by immunoSEQ multiplex PCR using 35 Vbeta forward primers and 13 Jbeta reverse primers. The paper as a whole reports these results and caveats: Lesional scalp, especially in alopecia totalis/universalis, showed higher clonality and more expanded CD8+ clones than normal scalp, suggesting antigenic drive. Shared TCR sequences between patients were less evident than in mice, which may be partly attributable to HLA diversity in the patient population. Scalp clonality and the number of expanded CD8+ clones among the top 100 scalp clones were significantly decreased by tofacitinib. Unlike mouse skin, where gammadelta T cells dominate, normal human skin contains resident alphabeta T cells that get sequenced too, which complicates analysis of the scalp TCR repertoire. Many expanded lesional clones were found to persist in scalp and blood during tofacitinib treatment, and relapse after treatment cessation may be partly explained by this persistence. Because the treated cohort was small and had just a single nonresponder, larger studies are needed to establish links between baseline CD8+ expansion and response.

The CDR3 contains 14 residues, cysteine and phenylalanine counted. The retained sequence is limited to the CDR3, 42 bases, with the frame set at the first base. Taken from the germline V gene (reference sequence), the CDR1 and CDR2 loops are LNHNV and YYDKDF. V is pared back by 8 bases and J by 5 bases, with 18 bases lying between the germline termini. The library was generated by the immunoSEQ multiplex PCR assay. RNA was extracted from all samples and reverse transcribed into cDNA, which served as template for TCR sequencing. SuperScript III was used to make first-strand cDNA, primed with a 2:1 mix of oligo-dT and random hexamers. A synthetic immune receptor repertoire was used to assess amplification bias, and residual bias was removed computationally. The paper's data handling went like this. Raw reads were preprocessed for error removal, and CDR3 was defined according to IMGT conventions as running from the conserved cysteine to phenylalanine. Clonality was computed as 1 minus the Shannon entropy, with the entropy normalized by log2 of the number of productive unique TCRs. Whether scalp clones were CD4 or CD8 was inferred by matching scalp TCRbeta sequences against CD4 and CD8 repertoires sorted from blood. As stored in TCRdb, this immuneACCESS dataset retains in-frame rearrangements with V and J assigned. A fraction of the clones does not appear; measured against another copy, unresolved V genes explain less than half of the discrepancy, and the remainder lacks a known reason. The V and J calls and clone size were taken over from that table, and D and trimming were inferred from the DNA. The sample contains some 200,000 clones, roughly 50% of them found a single time. Roughly an eighth of the sample goes to the ten largest clones.

To note about this clone: Its antigen is not yet known. Qualities for individual bases were not recorded, and no much larger clone is one base off.

The sample's time point label is to be understood as: roughly 26 weeks on oral tofacitinib. Per the publication, the treatment or condition label means: oral pan-JAK inhibitor, 5-10 mg twice daily. Peripheral blood and lesional scalp punch biopsies were obtained from patients with alopecia areata. PBMCs were separated by density centrifugation and stained for CD3, CD4 and CD8, after which CD4+ and CD8+ T cells were sorted on a FACSAria. In this chain, TRBV15 is recombined with TRBJ2-5, with TRBD2 perhaps the D gene, on 6 matching bases. Sequenced material: CD8+ T cells sorted from blood, taken at week 24, from a patient treated with tofacitinib. The receptor comes from a human donor with alopecia areata. For the CDR3, the sequence is CATADFGAGETQYF. The DNA sequence reads TGTGCCACCGCCGACTTTGGCGCGGGGGAGACCCAGTACTTC.